This paragraph covers one T cell receptor beta chain sequence. Its antigen remains unidentified. This entry comes from a study of T-cell memory formation after mild COVID-19. General study points: SARS-CoV-2 specificity of second-wave clones peaking day 37 was unconfirmed.

The V and J ends lost 8 bases and 5 bases, in that order; junction bases with no gene match: 10. The CDR3 length is 14 residues. TCR alpha and TCR beta cDNA libraries with sample barcodes and UMIs came from 5'RACE using constant-segment primers. TCRdb ran MiXCR on the 5' RACE reads and lists one entry per CDR3 protein. In the table there are around 130,000 distinct CDR3 sequences, approximately 17% of which are singletons. The receptor was derived from a man between 18 and 29 years old who had mild COVID-19 (a few samples of this study predate the infection). Cell type and time point are not known. The chain employs TRBV12-3 or TRBV12-4 and TRBJ2-5; TRBD1 matches 8 bases. Sequencing was done on a sample of PBMCs or a T cell subset sorted from them (not recorded which). The CDR3, as DNA: TGTGCCAGCGGACTGACAGGGGCAGGGGAGACCCAGTACTTC. Amino acids: CASGLTGAGETQYF.